This T cell receptor beta chain was profiled in a study of CD8+ T cells in alopecia areata. Study-wide points: Relative to normal scalp, lesional scalp, especially alopecia totalis/universalis, showed higher clonality. On tofacitinib, scalp clonality and expanded CD8+ clones among top 100 fell significantly.

In each case, RNA was isolated and then reverse transcribed into cDNA as the sequencing template. The repertoire was sequenced with immunoSEQ multiplex PCR; TCRdb's copy has only in-frame clones and lacks some. The sample carries 250,000 to 350,000 clones, 60% recorded once. Details on this clone: Its specificity is not known.

With V trimmed by 8 bases and J by 5 bases, 7 bases remained unmatched. There are 15 residues in the CDR3. From germline, CDR1 is SNHLY and CDR2 FYNNEI. Indicated treatment: oral pan-JAK inhibitor, 5-10 mg twice daily. This clonotype was sampled from a human donor with alopecia areata. Here the sequenced sample was CD4+ T cells sorted from blood, taken at approximately week 51, from a patient treated with tofacitinib. The chain is built from TRBV2 and TRBJ2-1, with 12 bases identical to TRBD2. CDR3 sequence: CASQGTSGGHNEQFF. The CDR3 DNA is TGTGCCAGCCAAGGAACTAGCGGGGGGCACAATGAGCAGTTCTTC. The full variable domain, its missing parts supplied by reference TRBV2 and TRBJ2-1, is EPEVTQTPSHQVTQMGQEVILRCVPISNHLYFYWYRQILGQKVEFLVSFYNNEISEKSEIFDDQFSVERPDGSNFTLKIRSTKLEDSAMYFCASQGTSGGHNEQFFGPGTRLTVL.